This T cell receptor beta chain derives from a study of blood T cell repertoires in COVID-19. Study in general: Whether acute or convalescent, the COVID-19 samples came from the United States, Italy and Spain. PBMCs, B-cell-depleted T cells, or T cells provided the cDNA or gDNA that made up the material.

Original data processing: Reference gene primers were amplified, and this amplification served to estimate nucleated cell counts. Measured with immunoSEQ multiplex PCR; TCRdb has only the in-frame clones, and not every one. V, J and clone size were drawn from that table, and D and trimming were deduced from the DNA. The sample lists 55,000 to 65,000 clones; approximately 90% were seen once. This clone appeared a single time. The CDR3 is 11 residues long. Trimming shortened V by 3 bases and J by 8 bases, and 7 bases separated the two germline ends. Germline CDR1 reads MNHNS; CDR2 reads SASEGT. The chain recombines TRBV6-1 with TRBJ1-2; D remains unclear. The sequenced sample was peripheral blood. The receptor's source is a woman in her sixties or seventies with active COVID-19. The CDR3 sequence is CASSETRGYTF. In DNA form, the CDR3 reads TGTGCCAGCAGTGAGACTCGAGGCTACACCTTC.